Presented here are 23 T cell receptor beta chains from one specimen sequenced in a study of T-cell memory formation after mild COVID-19. Each CDR3 protein is one row after TCRdb ran MiXCR on the 5' RACE reads. The data show roughly 170,000 distinct CDR3 sequences, over 20% seen once. Specimen: PBMCs or a T cell subset sorted from them (not recorded which). The receptor source for this set is an adult woman who had mild COVID-19 (a few samples of this study predate the infection). Cell type and time point are not known.

This clonotype was picked up a small number of times. The chain combines TRBV7-8 with TRBJ2-3; no clear D gene. Germline V gene data show CDR1 as SGHVS and CDR2 as FQNEAQ. The CDR3 runs to 14 residues. The ends were cut back, 5 bases at V and 2 bases at J, with 11 bases in the middle. This CDR3 reads CASSPMGFTDTQYF. The CDR3 DNA follows: TGTGCCAGCAGCCCTATGGGCTTCACAGATACGCAGTATTTT.

This clonotype was detected only a few times. The V call is TRBV4-1, the J call TRBJ1-1; 11 bases line up with TRBD1. V lost 3 bases, J lost 3 bases, and 12 bases stayed unmatched. Germline V gives CDR1 MGHRA, CDR2 YSYEKL. The CDR3 contains 18 residues. The CDR3 region is CASSQLPGQGVADTEAFF. The CDR3 coding sequence is TGCGCCAGCAGCCAGCTACCGGGACAGGGGGTGGCTGACACTGAAGCTTTCTTT.

This chain joins TRBV12-3 or TRBV12-4 and TRBJ2-3; 9 bases are shared with TRBD1. V lost 4 bases to trimming and J lost 5 bases; unmatched junction nucleotides: 7. The length of the CDR3 is 15 residues. CDR3 in amino acids: CASSYPDRGGDTQYF. DNA of the CDR3: TGTGCCAGCAGTTATCCGGACAGGGGAGGAGATACGCAGTATTTT.

The chain uses TRBV12-3 or TRBV12-4 and TRBJ1-1; D gene unclear. Trimming shortened V by 6 bases and J by 7 bases, and 15 bases separated the two germline ends. This CDR3 has 13 residues. The CDR3 here is CASSGRVSGEAFF. CDR3 nucleotides: TGTGCCAGCAGCGGACGGGTGAGTGGTGAAGCTTTCTTT.

The rearrangement links TRBV27 to TRBJ2-3; 8 bases agree with TRBD2. Germline V gene lookup returns CDR1 MNHEY and CDR2 SMNVEV (reference sequence). The V and J ends lost 8 bases and 11 bases, in that order; junction bases with no gene match: 9. The CDR3 extends over 12 amino acids. The CDR3 bases are TGTGCCAGCGCCGGGACTAGAATTGAGCAGTATTTT. Encoded protein: CASAGTRIEQYF.

This rearrangement joins TRBV5-1 to TRBJ2-1, with D hard to call. V was trimmed by 2 bases and J by 1 base, leaving 4 bases between them. CDR3 length: 13 amino acids. In germline, CDR1 is SGHRS, CDR2 YFSETQ. The chain's CDR3 is CASSLRSYNEQFF. In DNA form, the CDR3 reads TGCGCCAGCAGCTTAAGGTCCTACAATGAGCAGTTCTTC.

This clonotype was observed a few times. The V gene is TRBV6-6, the J gene TRBJ2-1; no clear D. Germline V lookup: CDR1 MNHNY, CDR2 SVGAGI (reference sequence). Trimming left V 2 bases short and J 0 bases short, with 11 bases between. The CDR3 consists of 16 residues. The CDR3 sequence is CASSYIDVSSYNEQFF. The CDR3 coding sequence is TGTGCCAGCAGTTACATCGATGTGAGCTCCTACAATGAGCAGTTCTTC.

The V call is TRBV27, the J call TRBJ2-1, with D perhaps TRBD2 (6 bases). The CDR3 has 17 residues. V lost 6 bases and J lost 6, with 24 bases in between. Germline V gene sequence: CDR1 MNHEY, CDR2 SMNVEV (reference sequence). CDR3 amino acids: CASSRTGSGGASNEQFF. Written as DNA, the CDR3 is TGTGCCAGCAGCCGAACCGGGAGCGGAGGTGCGAGCAATGAGCAGTTCTTC.

The chain combines TRBV29-1 with TRBJ2-2, with 9 bases that match TRBD1. Germline CDR1 SQVTM, CDR2 ANQGSEA. V was clipped by 4 bases and J by 6 bases; unmatched bases: 6. CDR3 size: 14 residues. The CDR3 coding sequence is TGCAGCGTTGCTGGGGGACAGGGACCCGGGGAGCTGTTTTTT. It yields the protein CSVAGGQGPGELFF.

This chain joins TRBV9 and TRBJ2-1; TRBD1 aligns across 7 bases. Per germline, CDR1 SGDLS and CDR2 YYNGEE. V trimming: 4 bases; J trimming: 3 bases; junction bases outside the gene matches: 4. The CDR3 runs 14 residues. The CDR3 loop reads CASSPRDSYNEQFF. DNA for the CDR3: TGTGCCAGCAGCCCCCGGGACAGCTACAATGAGCAGTTCTTC.

This clonotype has just a few counts. The V call is TRBV7-8, the J call TRBJ2-1, with no clear D. With 2 bases removed from V and 7 bases from J, the gap between germline ends came to 12 bases. The CDR3 has 14 amino acids. Germline CDR1 SGHVS, CDR2 FQNEAQ. CDR3 protein: CASSLRLSVNEQFF. The CDR3 nucleotides are TGTGCCAGCAGCTTACGTCTATCGGTAAATGAGCAGTTCTTC. Looking up the rest from reference TRBV7-8 and TRBJ2-1 gives the full variable domain: GAGVSQSPRYKVAKRGQDVALRCDPISGHVSLFWYQQALGQGPEFLTYFQNEAQLDKSGLPSDRFFAERPEGSVSTLKIQRTQQEDSAVYLCASSLRLSVNEQFFGPGTRLTVL.

V and J are TRBV19 and TRBJ2-1; the D is unclear. This CDR3 is 15 amino acids long. The V and J ends lost 3 bases and 4 bases respectively, with 13 bases between them. The germline V gene encodes CDR1 LNHDA and CDR2 SQIVND (reference sequence). Here the CDR3 DNA reads TGTGCCAGTAGTATGTTGGGTACACAATACAATGAGCAGTTCTTC. Translating gives CASSMLGTQYNEQFF.

The CDR3 is CASSPRGRGYEQYF. The CDR3 DNA reads as TGTGCCAGCAGTCCCCGTGGCAGGGGATACGAGCAGTACTTC. The V and J genes are TRBV27 and TRBJ2-7, with a possible D match to TRBD1 (6 bases). Germline V gene sequence: CDR1 MNHEY, CDR2 SMNVEV (reference sequence). CDR3 length: 14 residues. V lost 5 bases and J 4 bases, leaving 15 bases between the germline ends.

This clonotype was seen only a few times. The chain uses TRBV7-9 and TRBJ1-1; D is possibly TRBD1 (6 bases). Germline V gives CDR1 SEHNR, CDR2 FQNEAQ (reference sequence). This CDR3 contains 14 residues. V was pared by 7 bases and J by 8 bases, with 20 bases between. CDR3: CASTAAGTTNEAFF. The CDR3 DNA follows: TGTGCCAGCACCGCGGCCGGGACAACAAACGAAGCTTTCTTT.

The chain recombines TRBV2 with TRBJ2-1; 12 bases match TRBD2. Per germline, CDR1 SNHLY and CDR2 FYNNEI. Trimming at V came to 7 bases and at J to 6 bases, leaving 7 bases not matched to a gene. The length of the CDR3 is 15 residues. CDR3 nucleotides: TGTGCCAGCATAGCTAGCGGGAGGGAGGTCAATGAGCAGTTCTTC. This sequence encodes CASIASGREVNEQFF.

This clonotype was observed a few times. V usage is TRBV27 and J usage is TRBJ2-2; TRBD1 might be the D (6 bases). The CDR3 is 15 amino acids. Trimming removed 3 bases at V and 2 bases at J, with 10 bases between. Germline V gives CDR1 MNHEY, CDR2 SMNVEV (reference sequence). The CDR3 sequence: CASSFLGQNTGELFF. CDR3 coding DNA: TGTGCCAGCAGTTTTCTGGGACAAAACACCGGGGAGCTGTTTTTT.

CDR3 nucleotides: TGCGCCAGCAGCCAGGCAGGGTGGCTTTCTGAGCAGTTCTTC. Amino acids: CASSQAGWLSEQFF. The chain is built from TRBV4-1 and TRBJ2-1, with D perhaps matching TRBD1 (5 bases). The germline CDR1 and CDR2 sequences are MGHRA and YSYEKL. This CDR3 is built from 14 residues. V was shortened by 3 bases and J by 9 bases, with 15 bases between the two germline ends.

The V and J genes are TRBV29-1 and TRBJ2-5, with 9 nucleotides matching TRBD1. The V segment lost 4 bases and the J segment 5 bases; nucleotides outside the gene matches: 5. This CDR3 is built from 13 residues. Germline V gene lookup returns CDR1 SQVTM and CDR2 ANQGSEA. The CDR3 nucleotides are TGCAGCGTTGCGGACAGGGGTCAGGAGACCCAGTACTTC. Amino acids: CSVADRGQETQYF.

This clonotype has more than one count but fewer than ten. The gene calls are TRBV12-3 or TRBV12-4 and TRBJ2-5, with D perhaps TRBD2 (6 bases). The CDR3 has 14 residues. V dropped 3 bases and J dropped 2 bases, with 10 bases sitting between them. The CDR3 loop reads CASSFGGNQETQYF. The DNA for the CDR3 is TGTGCCAGCAGTTTTGGGGGGAATCAAGAGACCCAGTACTTC.

This clonotype was observed a handful of times. The gene calls are TRBV9 and TRBJ2-2, with D hard to call. V shed 3 bases and J shed 6 bases, with 9 bases lying between them. This CDR3 contains 13 residues. Germline loops: CDR1 SGDLS, CDR2 YYNGEE. This CDR3 reads CASSDDSAGELFF. The CDR3 DNA reads TGTGCCAGCAGCGACGACTCGGCCGGGGAGCTGTTTTTT.

The chain couples TRBV15 to TRBJ1-3, with 11 bases lining up with TRBD1. Germline V gene sequence: CDR1 LNHNV, CDR2 YYDKDF (reference sequence). CDR3 length: 15 residues. With V trimmed by 7 bases and J by 2 bases, 4 bases remained unmatched. In DNA form, the CDR3 reads TGTGCCACCACCGAGGACAGGGGGCCTGGAAACACCATATATTTT. Translating it yields CATTEDRGPGNTIYF.

This clonotype was observed a single time. This chain's CDR3 is CASRPDAGSGGLNTEAFF. CDR3 DNA sequence: TGTGCCAGCAGACCAGATGCGGGGTCCGGGGGACTGAACACTGAAGCTTTCTTT. The rearrangement joins TRBV7-9 to TRBJ1-1; weak D call: TRBD1 (5 bases). Germline loops: CDR1 SEHNR, CDR2 FQNEAQ (reference sequence). V gave up 6 bases and J gave up 0 bases, with 23 bases separating them. The CDR3 length is 18 residues.

The rearrangement uses TRBV7-2 and TRBJ2-7; D may be TRBD1 (5 bases). CDR1 SGHTA and CDR2 FQGNSA come from the germline V gene. This CDR3 is 15 amino acids long. V was cut by 2 bases and J by 2 bases, with 13 bases left in between. The CDR3 sequence: CASSLSAGLPYEQYF. CDR3 DNA: TGTGCCAGCAGCTTATCGGCAGGGTTGCCCTACGAGCAGTACTTC.